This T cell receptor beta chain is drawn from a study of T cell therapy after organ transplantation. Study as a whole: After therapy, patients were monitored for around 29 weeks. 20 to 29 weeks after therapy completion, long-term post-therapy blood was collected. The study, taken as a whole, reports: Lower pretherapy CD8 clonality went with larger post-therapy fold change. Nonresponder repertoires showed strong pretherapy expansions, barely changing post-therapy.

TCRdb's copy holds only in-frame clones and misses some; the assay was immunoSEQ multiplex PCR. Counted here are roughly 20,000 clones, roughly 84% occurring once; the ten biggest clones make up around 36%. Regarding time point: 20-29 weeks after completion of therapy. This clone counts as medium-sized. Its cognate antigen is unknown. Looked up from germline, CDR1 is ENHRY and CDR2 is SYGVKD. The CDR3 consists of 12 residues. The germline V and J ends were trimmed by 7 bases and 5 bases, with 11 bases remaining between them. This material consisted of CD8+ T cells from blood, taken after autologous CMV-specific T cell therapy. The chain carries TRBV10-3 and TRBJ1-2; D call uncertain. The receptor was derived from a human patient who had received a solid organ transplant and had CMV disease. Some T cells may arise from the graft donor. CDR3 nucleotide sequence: TGTGCCATCACCCCGGACTTATATGGCTACACCTTC. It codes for CAITPDLYGYTF.